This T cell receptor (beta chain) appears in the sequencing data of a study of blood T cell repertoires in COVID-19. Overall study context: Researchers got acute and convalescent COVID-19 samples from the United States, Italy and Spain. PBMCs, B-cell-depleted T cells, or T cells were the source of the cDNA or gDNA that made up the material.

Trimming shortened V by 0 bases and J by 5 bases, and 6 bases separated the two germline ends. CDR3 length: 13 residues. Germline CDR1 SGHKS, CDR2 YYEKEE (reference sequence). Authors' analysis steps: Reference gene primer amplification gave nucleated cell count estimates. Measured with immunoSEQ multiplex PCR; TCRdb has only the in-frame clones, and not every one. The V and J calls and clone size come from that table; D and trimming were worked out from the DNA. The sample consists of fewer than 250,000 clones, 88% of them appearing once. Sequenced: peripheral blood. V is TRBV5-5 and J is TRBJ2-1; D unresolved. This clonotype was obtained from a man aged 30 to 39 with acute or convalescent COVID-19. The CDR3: CASSLGLHNEQFF. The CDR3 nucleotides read TGTGCCAGCAGCTTGGGCCTACACAATGAGCAGTTCTTC.